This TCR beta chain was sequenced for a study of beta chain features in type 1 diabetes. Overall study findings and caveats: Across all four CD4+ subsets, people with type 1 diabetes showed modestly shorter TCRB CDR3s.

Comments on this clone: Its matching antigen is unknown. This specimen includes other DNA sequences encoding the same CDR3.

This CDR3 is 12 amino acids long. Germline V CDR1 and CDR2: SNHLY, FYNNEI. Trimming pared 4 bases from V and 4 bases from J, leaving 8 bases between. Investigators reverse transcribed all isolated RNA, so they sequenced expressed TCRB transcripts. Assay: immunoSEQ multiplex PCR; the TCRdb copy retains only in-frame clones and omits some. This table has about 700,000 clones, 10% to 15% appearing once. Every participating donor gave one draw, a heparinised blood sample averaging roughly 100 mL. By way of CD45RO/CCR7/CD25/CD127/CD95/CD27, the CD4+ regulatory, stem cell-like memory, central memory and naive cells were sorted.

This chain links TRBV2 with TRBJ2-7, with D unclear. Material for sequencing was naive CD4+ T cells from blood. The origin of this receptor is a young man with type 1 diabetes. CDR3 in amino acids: CASSGEIYEQYF. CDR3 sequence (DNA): TGTGCCAGCAGTGGGGAAATTTACGAGCAGTACTTC.